A single sample is the source of the 30 T cell receptor beta chains below, sequenced in a study of molecular identifiers for immune sequencing clone quantification. TCRdb analysed the PCR reads with MiXCR anew, one entry per CDR3 protein. The data contain more than 550,000 distinct CDR3 sequences, about 25% of them singletons. The sample consisted of naive CD8+ T cells from blood, with Jurkat cell RNA spiked in. Subset given: FACS-sorted CD8+CD4-CCR7+CD45RA+ naive T cells. The receptors were gathered from a human donor in good health. Some libraries in this study had Jurkat cell RNA spiked in.

This clonotype showed up many times. The rearrangement links TRBV12-3 or TRBV12-4 to TRBJ2-3; D is perhaps TRBD2 (5 bases). The CDR3 spans 15 residues. V was shortened by 4 bases and J by 0 bases, with 11 bases between the two germline ends. The CDR3 here is CASSSEGESTDTQYF. DNA for the CDR3: TGTGCCAGCAGTTCTGAGGGAGAGAGCACAGATACGCAGTATTTT.

This chain connects TRBV6-5 to TRBJ2-7, with D perhaps matching TRBD2 (6 bases). The V end lost 7 bases, the J end lost 6 bases, and 19 bases lay between the germline ends. Germline-derived CDR1 and CDR2 are MNHEY and SVGAGI. The CDR3 runs to 14 residues. The CDR3 bases are TGTGCCAGCAACAAAGCAGCGGGTGAGGTCGAGCAGTACTTC. This codes for CASNKAAGEVEQYF.

Only a few counts were recorded for this clonotype. J is TRBJ1-2 and V is TRBV4-1; TRBD1 agrees at 8 bases. The CDR3 consists of 15 residues. V lost 1 base, J lost 4 bases, and 5 bases stayed unmatched. CDR1 is MGHRA and CDR2 is YSYEKL in the germline V gene. CDR3 sequence reads: CASSQVGTGGYGYTF. The CDR3 DNA follows: TGCGCCAGCAGCCAAGTCGGTACAGGGGGCTATGGCTACACCTTC.

J is TRBJ2-5 and V is TRBV6-6, with 9 bases that match TRBD1. J lost 4 bases, V lost 2 bases, and 11 bases had no gene match. The CDR3 loop spans 17 amino acids. The germline V gene encodes CDR1 MNHNY and CDR2 SVGAGI (reference sequence). The CDR3 DNA follows: TGTGCCAGCAGTTACGGGCCACAGGGGGCGGATAGAGAGACCCAGTACTTC. Translating it yields CASSYGPQGADRETQYF.

Ten or more counts support this clonotype. The chain joins TRBV6-5 to TRBJ1-2; D call uncertain. Per the germline V gene, CDR1 is MNHEY and CDR2 is SVGAGI. This CDR3 contains 14 residues. The V end was cut by 6 bases, the J end by 2 bases, with 13 bases between. The CDR3 region has the DNA TGTGCCAGCAGCTCAACGGGAGAGAACTATGGCTACACCTTC. Translated, it gives CASSSTGENYGYTF.

This clonotype was seen many times. V usage is TRBV10-3 and J usage is TRBJ2-7; D is unresolved. The CDR3 extends over 12 amino acids. V was cut by 0 bases and J by 7 bases, with 7 bases left in between. Per germline, CDR1 ENHRY and CDR2 SYGVKD. The CDR3 bases are TGTGCCATCAGTGAGTCTTGGGGAGAGCAGTACTTC. Amino acids: CAISESWGEQYF.

This clonotype was observed once. This chain joins TRBV6-2 or TRBV6-3 and TRBJ1-4, with D tentatively TRBD1 (6 bases). CDR1 is MNHEY, CDR2 SVGEGT, per germline. Trimming cost V 7 bases and J 10 bases, with 10 bases left between them. The CDR3 loop spans 11 amino acids. The CDR3 reads CASNGGGKLFF. The CDR3, as DNA: TGTGCCAGCAACGGAGGGGGAAAACTGTTTTTT.

The V call is TRBV6-2 or TRBV6-3, the J call TRBJ2-7; 9 bases agree with TRBD2. V shed 1 base, J shed 5 bases, and the junction held 9 bases outside the gene matches. Germline V CDR1 and CDR2: MNHEY, SVGEGT. The CDR3 is 16 amino acids. The CDR3: CASSYLPSGMDNEQYF. CDR3 coding DNA: TGTGCCAGCAGTTACTTACCTAGCGGGATGGACAACGAGCAGTACTTC.

This chain links TRBV28 with TRBJ1-5; D gene uncertain. Per the germline V gene, CDR1 is MDHEN and CDR2 is SYDVKM. The CDR3 loop spans 14 amino acids. V was pared by 3 bases and J by 0 bases, with 6 bases between. CDR3: CASSFIFSNQPQHF. For the CDR3, the DNA is TGTGCCAGCAGTTTTATATTTAGCAATCAGCCCCAGCATTTT.

This clonotype was found a few times. Given a much more abundant clone one base away, this may be a read error. The chain carries TRBV14 and TRBJ2-6, with D tentatively TRBD2 (5 bases). Deletions cut 4 bases from V and 5 bases from J, with 15 bases between. The V gene's germline CDR1 is SGHDN and CDR2 FVKESK. This CDR3 spans 16 amino acids. In DNA, the CDR3 is TGTGCCAGCAGCCCAGAGGGCAATTTTCGGGCCAACGTCCTGACTTTC. This codes for CASSPEGNFRANVLTF.

As for this clonotype: At one boundary the junction diverges from the germline segment, which might be a read error. This rearrangement joins TRBV4-3 to TRBJ2-3; 8 bases align to TRBD2. Germline CDR1 is LGHNA and CDR2 is YSLEER. This CDR3 contains 18 residues. CDR3 sequence reads: CVSSQEGFGGGNTDTQYF. CDR3 nucleotide sequence: TGCGTCAGCAGCCAAGAGGGTTTTGGCGGGGGGAACACAGATACGCAGTATTTT.

This clonotype was seen only a few times. The J gene is TRBJ2-1, the V gene TRBV5-8, with TRBD1 matching over 9 bases. Trimming cost V 9 bases and J 6 bases; bases outside gene matches: 13. Germline V gene lookup returns CDR1 SGHTS and CDR2 YDEGEE. This CDR3 spans 15 amino acids. CDR3 DNA sequence: TGTGCCATCGGCCGGGGACAGGGTCTAGTCAATGAGCAGTTCTTC. Protein sequence: CAIGRGQGLVNEQFF. The full variable domain, in which reference TRBV5-8 and TRBJ2-1 provide the parts outside the CDR3, is EAGVTQSPTHLIKTRGQQATLRCSPISGHTSVYWYQQALGLGLQFLLWYDEGEERNRGNFPPRFSGRQFPNYSSELNVNALELEDSALYLCAIGRGQGLVNEQFFGPGTRLTVL.

V and J are TRBV19 and TRBJ2-5; the D call may be TRBD1 or TRBD2 (5 bases each). The V gene's germline CDR1 is LNHDA and CDR2 SQIVND (reference sequence). The CDR3 runs 16 residues. Trimming left V 5 bases short and J 1 base short, with 17 bases between. The DNA of the CDR3 is TGTGCCAGTAGTCCGGACCCGGGACCCCGCCAAGAGACCCAGTACTTC. Encoded protein: CASSPDPGPRQETQYF.

This clonotype has a count of ten or more. The V call is TRBV4-3, the J call TRBJ1-3; D gene uncertain. Germline CDR1 is LGHNA and CDR2 is YSLEER. This CDR3 has 14 residues. Between the trimmed V and J ends, which lost 0 bases and 4 bases, there was a span of 7 bases. In nucleotides, the CDR3 is TGCGCCAGCAGCCAAGATCGAGGCGGAAACACCATATATTTT. This sequence encodes CASSQDRGGNTIYF.

This clonotype was found a few times. The chain recombines TRBV4-3 with TRBJ2-7; D may correspond to TRBD1 or TRBD2 (6 bases each). Germline-derived CDR1 and CDR2 are LGHNA and YSLEER. Trimming stripped 0 bases from V and 5 bases from J, with 11 bases between. CDR3 length equals 14 residues. This CDR3 reads CASSQDRGHNEQYF. In DNA, the CDR3 is TGCGCCAGCAGCCAAGATCGGGGGCACAACGAGCAGTACTTC.

This clonotype has a handful of counts. V usage is TRBV27 and J usage is TRBJ2-2, with 8 bases aligning to TRBD1. The J segment lost 4 bases and the V segment lost 6 bases, leaving 16 bases of the junction unmatched. The CDR3 is made up of 18 amino acids. Germline V gene sequence: CDR1 MNHEY, CDR2 SMNVEV (reference sequence). The DNA for the CDR3 is TGTGCCAGCAGGACGCATTCTTCAGGGGGCATGGGCACCGGGGAGCTGTTTTTT. It codes for CASRTHSSGGMGTGELFF.

For the CDR3, the DNA is TGTGCCAGTAGGGGACAGGATAGCAATCAGCCCCAGCATTTT. Translated, it gives CASRGQDSNQPQHF. The chain is built from TRBV19 and TRBJ1-5, with 8 positions matching TRBD1. Germline V gene lookup returns CDR1 LNHDA and CDR2 SQIVND (reference sequence). V was clipped by 6 bases and J by 0 bases; unmatched bases: 1. CDR3 size: 14 residues.

V is TRBV5-3 and J is TRBJ2-7; D is tentatively TRBD1 or TRBD2 (5 bases each). Being an ORF, TRBV5-3 has a function that is uncertain. V was pared by 8 bases and J by 0 bases, with 18 bases between. This CDR3 is built from 15 residues. CDR3 DNA: TGTGCCAGCGGCTCGTGGGACCGACCCTCCTACGAGCAGTACTTC. Encoded protein: CASGSWDRPSYEQYF.

The table lists this clonotype with a few counts. This chain uses TRBV4-1 with TRBJ2-2; 9 bases agree with TRBD2. Germline lookup yields CDR1 MGHRA and CDR2 YSYEKL. The CDR3 covers 19 residues. The ends lost 1 base at V and 0 bases at J; junction bases unmatched: 9. Here the CDR3 reads CASSQGASGIKANTGELFF. CDR3 nucleotides: TGCGCCAGCAGCCAAGGGGCTAGCGGGATTAAAGCGAACACCGGGGAGCTGTTTTTT.

V usage is TRBV4-3 and J usage is TRBJ2-6, with 10 bases identical to TRBD1. CDR3 length: 17 residues. The ends lost 4 bases at V and 3 bases at J; junction bases unmatched: 6. Germline CDR1 reads LGHNA; CDR2 reads YSLEER. This CDR3 is CASSPGQGWVGANVLTF. The CDR3 nucleotides are TGCGCCAGCAGCCCGGGACAGGGGTGGGTTGGGGCCAACGTCCTGACTTTC.

The rearrangement uses TRBV12-3 or TRBV12-4 and TRBJ2-3; 10 bases are a match to TRBD2. This CDR3 spans 17 amino acids. Losses at the gene ends were 11 bases for V and 2 bases for J; bases not matched to a gene: 16. The CDR3 nucleotides are TGTGCCCGCACCGGCCTAGCGGGGGAAGGGGCCACAGATACGCAGTATTTT. Translated, it gives CARTGLAGEGATDTQYF.

This clonotype was counted only a few times. V gene TRBV3-1 combines with J gene TRBJ1-3; unclear D gene. From germline, CDR1 is LGHDT and CDR2 YNNKEL (reference sequence). This CDR3 region has 14 residues. The V and J ends lost 0 bases and 5 bases respectively, with 8 bases between them. CDR3 bases: TGTGCCAGCAGCCAAGAAGTTGAGAGAAACACCATATATTTT. Amino acid sequence: CASSQEVERNTIYF.

On this clonotype: A junction boundary mismatches the germline segment, possibly from a read error. The gene calls are TRBV5-3 and TRBJ2-3; 13 nucleotides match TRBD2. TRBV5-3 is noted as an ORF with a role that remains uncertain. The CDR3 runs 19 residues. The CDR3 nucleotides read TGTGCCAGCAGCTTGCTCCTACTAGCGGGAGGGCAGAGTACAGATACGCAGTATTTT. It translates to CASSLLLLAGGQSTDTQYF.

As for this clonotype: This clone may be a read error of a much larger clone one base away. The J gene is TRBJ2-7, the V gene TRBV27; 8 bases agree with TRBD1. The CDR3 is 15 residues long. The germline CDR1 and CDR2 sequences are MNHEY and SMNVEV (reference sequence). The CDR3 nucleotides read TGTGCCAGCAGTTCACTACAGGGGGGTTTCTACGCGCAGTACTTC. Protein sequence: CASSSLQGGFYAQYF.

This clonotype was observed a handful of times. The chain combines TRBV2 with TRBJ1-2; the D gene is possibly TRBD1 (6 bases). The CDR3 is made up of 14 amino acids. Per germline, CDR1 SNHLY and CDR2 FYNNEI. Trimming took off 5 bases at V and 5 bases at J, with 15 bases between the two ends. The CDR3 nucleotides are TGTGCCAGCAGTTACAACGGGGGGCTGTATGGCTACACCTTC. It specifies CASSYNGGLYGYTF.

For this clonotype: This may come from a read error, since a much larger clone is one base off. The V gene is TRBV2, the J gene TRBJ1-2; D possibly corresponds to TRBD1 (5 bases). Looked up from germline, CDR1 is SNHLY and CDR2 is FYNNEI. There are 16 residues in the CDR3. The CDR3 reads CASSGGRARLDYGHTF. The CDR3 DNA reads as TGTGCCAGCAGTGGGGGACGGGCGAGACTTGACTATGGCCACACCTTC.

In the case of this clonotype: This may be a read error: a much more frequent sequence differs by one nucleotide. The genes are TRBV11-3 and TRBJ2-1, with TRBD1 as a possible D gene (6 bases). V shed 8 bases and J shed 1 base, with 12 bases lying between them. CDR1 is SGHNT and CDR2 is YENEEA in the germline V gene. This CDR3 has 14 residues. The CDR3: CASPNRASYNEQFF. In DNA, the CDR3 is TGTGCCAGCCCTAACAGGGCGTCCTACAATGAGCAGTTCTTC.

On this clonotype itself: The CDR3 carries no conserved terminal phenylalanine or tryptophan, so it likely arises from a read error. The rearrangement uses TRBV2 and TRBJ2-5; 8 nucleotides match TRBD1. V gave up 10 bases and J gave up 4 bases; unmatched junction bases: 8. The germline V gene has CDR1 SNHLY and CDR2 FYNNEI. The CDR3 extends over 13 amino acids. Here the CDR3 DNA reads TGTGCCAACCCGGGCAGGGGGCCAGAGACCCAGTACATC. Translation: CANPGRGPETQYI.

This clonotype was seen repeatedly, ten times or more. CDR3 sequence (DNA): TGTGCCAGCAGTGATTCTACAAAAGAGACCCAGTACTTC. Protein: CASSDSTKETQYF. V gene TRBV2 combines with J gene TRBJ2-5; no clear D. Per germline, CDR1 SNHLY and CDR2 FYNNEI. The CDR3 has 13 amino acids. With 3 bases removed from V and 3 bases from J, the gap between germline ends came to 8 bases. The full variable domain, with the rest looked up from reference TRBV2 and TRBJ2-5, is EPEVTQTPSHQVTQMGQEVILRCVPISNHLYFYWYRQILGQKVEFLVSFYNNEISEKSEIFDDQFSVERPDGSNFTLKIRSTKLEDSAMYFCASSDSTKETQYFGPGTRLLVL.

This sequence joins TRBV5-6 and TRBJ2-7; 8 bases fit TRBD2. The CDR3 extends over 15 amino acids. The germline V gene has CDR1 SGHDT and CDR2 YYEEEE. V was pared by 0 bases and J by 3 bases, with 5 bases of the junction left unmatched. Here the CDR3 reads CASSLALAGFYEQYF. The CDR3 DNA reads as TGTGCCAGCAGCTTGGCCTTAGCGGGATTCTACGAGCAGTACTTC.